The 14 T cell receptor beta chains below all came from one sample that was sequenced in a study of T-cell memory formation after mild COVID-19 (dated by TCRdb to the early 2020s). Libraries were prepared through 5' RACE. The run used an Illumina NovaSeq 6000. TCRdb passed the public sequencing reads through fastp at Q25 and MiXCR, retaining productive beta sequences. Each CDR3 protein appears once, grouped with its most common genes and DNA. The sample yields about 430,000 distinct CDR3 sequences; more than 20% were counted once. The ten biggest clones cover around 8.1% of the sample. The sample was PBMCs or a T cell subset sorted from them (not recorded which). Every receptor here comes from an adult woman who had mild COVID-19 (a few samples of this study predate the infection). The sample titles of this study are shuffled in the database, so cell type and time point are left out; the donor was told from shared clones.

V and J are TRBV4-3 and TRBJ2-7; D is undetermined. Per the germline V gene, CDR1 is LGHNA and CDR2 is YSLEER. Deletions cut 1 base from V and 0 bases from J, with 13 bases between. The CDR3 is 16 amino acids. CDR3 sequence reads: CASSQATSKSSYEQYF. DNA for the CDR3: TGCGCCAGCAGCCAAGCCACGAGCAAGAGCTCCTACGAGCAGTACTTC.

This clonotype was counted between two and nine times. The rearrangement uses TRBV29-1 and TRBJ2-5, with 8 bases aligning to TRBD1. Germline lookup yields CDR1 SQVTM and CDR2 ANQGSEA. V lost 6 bases to trimming and J lost 5 bases; unmatched junction nucleotides: 8. The CDR3 runs 13 residues. The CDR3 protein is CSVWTGTGETQYF. CDR3 nucleotide sequence: TGCAGCGTGTGGACAGGGACGGGGGAGACCCAGTACTTC.

V and J are TRBV25-1 and TRBJ2-2; TRBD1 might be the D (5 bases). The CDR3 covers 15 residues. Trimming pared 5 bases from V and 1 base from J, leaving 11 bases between. The germline CDR1 and CDR2 sequences are MGHDK and SYGVNS. The CDR3 reads CASSSWGVNTGELFF. CDR3 bases: TGTGCCAGCAGTTCGTGGGGCGTGAACACCGGGGAGCTGTTTTTT.

This clonotype came up a few times. This chain's CDR3 is CASSPHVRVTEAFF. The CDR3 nucleotides read TGTGCCAGCAGCCCCCACGTCAGGGTTACTGAAGCTTTCTTT. The rearrangement links TRBV9 to TRBJ1-1; the D gene is possibly TRBD1 (5 bases). The CDR3 sequence is 14 residues long. The V gene's germline CDR1 is SGDLS and CDR2 YYNGEE. Trimming pared 4 bases from V and 5 bases from J, leaving 15 bases between.

The CDR3 here is CASSGGPRDTEAFF. CDR3 sequence (DNA): TGTGCCAGCAGCGGCGGCCCAAGGGACACTGAAGCTTTCTTT. The chain employs TRBV7-9 and TRBJ1-1; D not resolved. The germline V and J ends were trimmed by 5 bases and 3 bases, with 13 bases remaining between them. Per germline, CDR1 SEHNR and CDR2 FQNEAQ (reference sequence). This CDR3 region has 14 residues.

This clonotype showed up just once. The chain combines TRBV24-1 with TRBJ2-4; the D is unclear. CDR3 length: 16 amino acids. Germline assignment: CDR1 KGHDR and CDR2 SFDVKD. Deletions cut 3 bases from V and 1 base from J, with 12 bases between. The CDR3 sequence: CATSDKSPGAKNIQYF. CDR3 in DNA: TGTGCCACCAGTGATAAGTCCCCCGGTGCCAAAAACATTCAGTACTTC.

The rearrangement links TRBV5-1 to TRBJ1-1; unclear D gene. The V end was cut by 4 bases, the J end by 0 bases, with 13 bases between. CDR1 is SGHRS, CDR2 YFSETQ, per germline. The CDR3 runs 15 residues. CDR3 region: CASSVGRGMNTEAFF. DNA of the CDR3: TGCGCCAGCAGCGTAGGACGAGGGATGAACACTGAAGCTTTCTTT.

A few counts support this clonotype. The chain couples TRBV3-1 to TRBJ2-7; 7 nucleotides match TRBD1. V was clipped by 3 bases and J by 3 bases; unmatched bases: 2. Germline loops: CDR1 LGHDT, CDR2 YNNKEL (reference sequence). The CDR3 consists of 13 residues. The CDR3 reads CASSQAGGYEQYF. The CDR3 nucleotides are TGTGCCAGCAGCCAGGCAGGGGGCTACGAGCAGTACTTC.

This clonotype turned up a few times. The chain joins TRBV7-9 to TRBJ2-4, with D maybe TRBD2 (5 bases). Germline lookup yields CDR1 SEHNR and CDR2 FQNEAQ (reference sequence). Trimming removed 6 bases from V and 7 bases from J, with 16 bases in between. This CDR3 spans 14 amino acids. CDR3 sequence reads: CASRVLEERNIQYF. CDR3 DNA: TGTGCCAGCAGGGTACTAGAGGAGAGGAACATTCAGTACTTC.

The chain carries TRBV24-1 and TRBJ2-3; 8 bases agree with TRBD2. V lost 9 bases and J lost 4; bases outside the gene matches: 8. Germline V CDR1 and CDR2: KGHDR, SFDVKD. This CDR3 region has 14 residues. CDR3 nucleotide sequence: TGTGCCACCGCCGGGACTAGTCTCGCAGATACGCAGTATTTT. Translating it yields CATAGTSLADTQYF.

CDR3 protein: CASRAGTSKETQYF. The CDR3 DNA follows: TGTGCCAGCAGGGCCGGGACTTCTAAAGAGACCCAGTACTTC. This chain links TRBV6-5 with TRBJ2-5, with D possibly being TRBD2 (6 bases). V lost 6 bases, J lost 3 bases, and 14 bases lay in between. Per the germline V gene, CDR1 is MNHEY and CDR2 is SVGAGI. There are 14 residues in the CDR3.

V gene TRBV5-1 combines with J gene TRBJ2-7, with a tentative D call TRBD1 (6 bases). The CDR3 spans 13 residues. The germline V gene has CDR1 SGHRS and CDR2 YFSETQ. V gave up 0 bases and J gave up 6 bases, with 10 bases separating them. CDR3 DNA: TGCGCCAGCAGCTTGGGACAGGTAGCCGAGCAGTACTTC. Translating gives CASSLGQVAEQYF. The full variable domain, with the rest looked up from reference TRBV5-1 and TRBJ2-7, is KAGVTQTPRYLIKTRGQQVTLSCSPISGHRSVSWYQQTPGQGLQFLFEYFSETQRNKGNFPGRFSGRQFSNSRSEMNVSTLELGDSALYLCASSLGQVAEQYFGPGTRLTVT.

This clonotype was seen a few times. This chain joins TRBV5-1 and TRBJ2-1, with 8 bases that match TRBD2. Germline values: CDR1 SGHRS, CDR2 YFSETQ. The CDR3 spans 14 residues. V shed 4 bases, J shed 4 bases, and the junction held 4 bases outside the gene matches. The CDR3 DNA follows: TGCGCCAGCAGCCGACTAGCGCTATACAATGAGCAGTTCTTC. It yields the protein CASSRLALYNEQFF.

The chain links TRBV5-4 to TRBJ2-7, with 9 positions matching TRBD1. CDR3 length: 14 amino acids. From germline, CDR1 is SGHNT and CDR2 YYREEE (reference sequence). V shed 5 bases, J shed 5 bases, and the junction held 8 bases outside the gene matches. CDR3 in amino acids: CASRAWDRVNEQYF. The CDR3 DNA follows: TGTGCCAGCAGGGCCTGGGACAGGGTGAACGAGCAGTACTTC.